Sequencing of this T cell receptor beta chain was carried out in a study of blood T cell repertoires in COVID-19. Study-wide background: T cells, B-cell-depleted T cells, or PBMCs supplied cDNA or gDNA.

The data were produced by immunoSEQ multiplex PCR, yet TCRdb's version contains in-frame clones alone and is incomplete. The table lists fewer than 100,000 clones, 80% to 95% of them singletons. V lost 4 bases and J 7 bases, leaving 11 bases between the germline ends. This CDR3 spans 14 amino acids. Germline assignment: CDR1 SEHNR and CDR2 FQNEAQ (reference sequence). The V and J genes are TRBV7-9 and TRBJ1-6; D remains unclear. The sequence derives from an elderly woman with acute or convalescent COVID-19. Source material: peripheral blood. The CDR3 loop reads CASSSIQLNSPLHF. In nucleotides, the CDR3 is TGTGCCAGCAGCTCCATACAGTTGAATTCACCCCTCCACTTT. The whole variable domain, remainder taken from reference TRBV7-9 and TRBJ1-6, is DTGVSQNPRHKITKRGQNVTFRCDPISEHNRLYWYRQTLGQGPEFLTYFQNEAQLEKSRLLSDRFSAERPKGSFSTLEIQRTEQGDSAMYLCASSSIQLNSPLHFGNGTRLTVT.